Listed below are T cell receptor beta chains from one sample, sequenced in a study of human T cells and chemical hapten exposure. TCRdb fed the RACE reads into MiXCR, producing one record per CDR3 protein. The sample consists of 35,000 to 45,000 distinct CDR3 sequences, around 11% of them appearing once. This specimen consisted of whole blood, obtained in connection with sensitization to the hapten diphenylcyclopropenone (DPC). These receptors all come from a woman in her 30s with alopecia areata. Some clones in this sample may be carry-over from other donors' samples. Each CDR3 is given with its conserved first and last residue. Fields, in order: V gene, D gene, J gene, CDR3 length, clone size, CDR3 DNA, CDR3 protein. A D gene is named only where the DNA matches it firmly. Size values are once, few and many counts, or a class for expanded clones, and some rows have none.

TRBV27	NA	TRBJ2-1	15	many	TGTGCCAGCAAAGTTTCGTTGGGCAGGGACAATGAGCAGTTCTTC	CASKVSLGRDNEQFF
TRBV30	NA	TRBJ2-1	17	many	TGTGCCTGGAGTACCCGAGGTTGGCGCGGAGAGGGGAATGAGCAGTTCTTC	CAWSTRGWRGEGNEQFF
TRBV27	TRBD1	TRBJ2-1	15	many	TGTGCCAGCAGTCCTGGGACAGGTGCAAACAATGAGCAGTTCTTC	CASSPGTGANNEQFF
TRBV4-1	TRBD2	TRBJ2-3	15	many	TGCGCCAGCAGCCGACTAGCGGGAGAGACAGATACGCAGTATTTT	CASSRLAGETDTQYF
TRBV10-1	NA	TRBJ2-3	16	many	TGCGCCAGCAGTGAGTCAGACGGGGTGAGCACAGATACGCAGTATTTT	CASSESDGVSTDTQYF
TRBV20-1	TRBD2	TRBJ2-7	13	NA	TGCAGTGCGACAGTAGCGGGAGGCACCGAGCAGTACTTC	CSATVAGGTEQYF
TRBV11-2	NA	TRBJ2-1	15	NA	TGTGCCAGCAGCTTAGTCTTTACGACGGATAATGAGCAGTTCTTC	CASSLVFTTDNEQFF
TRBV12-3/TRBV12-4	NA	TRBJ2-2	15	NA	TGTGCCAGCAGTTTCCCCAAATCGAACACCGGGGAGCTGTTTTTT	CASSFPKSNTGELFF
TRBV28	NA	TRBJ2-7	14	many	TGTGCCAGCAGTTTTGGTTTCGAACTCTACGAGCAGTACTTC	CASSFGFELYEQYF
TRBV30	TRBD1	TRBJ1-2	13	few	TGTGCCTGGAGCCTAGACAGGGGCTACGGCTACACCTTC	CAWSLDRGYGYTF
TRBV20-1	NA	TRBJ2-1	15	NA	TGCAGTGCTAGAAGGAACAGGCCCTCCTACAATGAGCAGTTCTTC	CSARRNRPSYNEQFF
TRBV9	NA	TRBJ2-3	14	few	TGTGCCAGCAGCGTAGGTGAAGCACGAGATACGCAGTATTTT	CASSVGEARDTQYF
TRBV19	NA	TRBJ2-2	17	many	TGTGCCACCCTAAGGCCTACAGTTTCCACGAACACCGGGGAGCTGTTTTTT	CATLRPTVSTNTGELFF
TRBV12-3/TRBV12-4	TRBD1	TRBJ1-2	14	many	TGTGCCAGCAGGGCGACAGGGGGCGCGGAGGGCTACACCTTC	CASRATGGAEGYTF
TRBV7-9	TRBD1	TRBJ1-1	15	medium-sized	TGTGCCAGCAGCCCCGGACAGGGTTTGAACACTGAAGCTTTCTTT	CASSPGQGLNTEAFF
TRBV4-1	NA	TRBJ2-2	15	many	TGCGCCAGCAGCCAGGGTAGCCCAAACACCGGGGAGCTGTTTTTT	CASSQGSPNTGELFF
TRBV20-1	TRBD1	TRBJ2-5	15	few	TGCAGTGCCCCCCATCCCGGGACAGGGGCAGAGACCCAGTACTTC	CSAPHPGTGAETQYF
TRBV20-1	TRBD2	TRBJ2-1	15	many	TGCAGTGCTAGAGACCCCGGGACTAGCGGCAATGAGCAGTTCTTC	CSARDPGTSGNEQFF
TRBV29-1	NA	TRBJ2-3	13	NA	TGCAGCGTTGAAGAGTCCCCATTCAGGGCGCAGTATTTT	CSVEESPFRAQYF
TRBV14	TRBD2	TRBJ2-1	16	many	TGTGCCAGCAGCCAACTCAGGTCTAGCGGGACAAATGAGCAGTTCTTC	CASSQLRSSGTNEQFF
TRBV7-9	NA	TRBJ2-7	16	many	TGTGCCAGCAGCTTAATAGGAGGGACAAGCTCCTACGAGCAGTACTTC	CASSLIGGTSSYEQYF
TRBV29-1	TRBD2	TRBJ2-7	15	NA	TGCAGCGTTGAAGATCCGCTAGCGGGGGGATACGAGCAGTACTTC	CSVEDPLAGGYEQYF
TRBV18	NA	TRBJ2-2	14	NA	TGTGCCAGCTCACCGAATTTGGACACCGGGGAGCTGTTTTTT	CASSPNLDTGELFF
TRBV5-4	NA	TRBJ1-4	16	few	TGTGCCAGCAGCCAAAAGGGGAAACACCCAAATGAAAAACTGTTTTTT	CASSQKGKHPNEKLFF
TRBV5-1	TRBD1	TRBJ2-6	16	many	TGCGCCAGCAGCTCCGACAGGGGATCGGGGGCCAACGTCCTGACTTTC	CASSSDRGSGANVLTF
TRBV20-1	TRBD1	TRBJ2-4	14	NA	TGCAGTGCCCCGAGACAGGGATTGATAAACATTCAGTACTTC	CSAPRQGLINIQYF
TRBV7-9	TRBD2	TRBJ2-1	16	NA	TGTGCCAGCAGCTTACTAGCGGGGGGACCGAAGGATGAGCAGTTCTTC	CASSLLAGGPKDEQFF
TRBV18	NA	TRBJ2-1	15	many	TGTGCCAGCTCACCATCATTCCCCTACTACAATGAGCAGTTCTTC	CASSPSFPYYNEQFF
TRBV7-2	NA	TRBJ2-5	13	many	TGTGCCAGCAAAGAGAGAAACCAAGAGACCCAGTACTTC	CASKERNQETQYF
TRBV11-2	TRBD1	TRBJ2-3	21	NA	TGTGCCAGCAGCTTTAGGAGGAAAGACAGGGGGCTCCTTCTTAGCACAGATACGCAGTATTTT	CASSFRRKDRGLLLSTDTQYF
TRBV11-2	TRBD2	TRBJ2-3	16	many	TGTGCCAGCAGCTTAGCCCCAGCGGGAGGCACAGATACGCAGTATTTT	CASSLAPAGGTDTQYF
TRBV6-6	NA	TRBJ2-5	15	many	TGTGCCAGCAGTTACGGGCAGGGGCCTCAAGAGACCCAGTACTTC	CASSYGQGPQETQYF
TRBV7-3	NA	TRBJ2-3	13	few	TGTGCCAGCAGCCTCACCCAGGGGACTACGCAGTATTTT	CASSLTQGTTQYF
TRBV7-6	NA	TRBJ1-4	14	few	TGTGCCAGCACCCCAGAGGCAGGCCTTCGAAAACTGTTTTTT	CASTPEAGLRKLFF
TRBV6-2/TRBV6-3	TRBD1	TRBJ2-1	14	few	TGTGCCAGCAGCTCGGGACAGGAAAGCAATGAGCAGTTCTTC	CASSSGQESNEQFF
TRBV12-3/TRBV12-4	NA	TRBJ1-5	14	many	TGTGCCAGCAGGGGGTCTGGGCCAAATCAGCCCCAGCATTTT	CASRGSGPNQPQHF
TRBV28	NA	TRBJ2-7	14	NA	TGTGCCAGCAGTTTACCAGGGAGCTCCTACGAGCAGTACTTC	CASSLPGSSYEQYF
TRBV27	NA	TRBJ2-1	17	many	TGTGCCAGCAGTTTATCGGGAGCGGGCACTTTCGACATTGAGCAGTTCTTC	CASSLSGAGTFDIEQFF
TRBV2	NA	TRBJ1-3	16	NA	TGTGCCAGCACCAAAGGGGACTATTTTTCTGGAAACACCATATATTTT	CASTKGDYFSGNTIYF
TRBV5-1	NA	TRBJ1-2	14	NA	TGCGCCAGCAGCTTGGAAGTCAGACCCACTAACAACACCTTC	CASSLEVRPTNNTF
TRBV11-2	NA	TRBJ2-1	14	many	TGTGCCAGCAGCCAGGAGCCTTCCTACAATGAGCAGTTCTTC	CASSQEPSYNEQFF
TRBV7-8	NA	TRBJ1-1	13	many	TGTGCCAGCAGCCCTTATGGGGGTGTTGAAGCTTTCTTT	CASSPYGGVEAFF
TRBV9	TRBD2	TRBJ2-3	16	many	TGTGCCAGCAGCGCCCGGACTAGCGGGCACACAGATACGCAGTATTTT	CASSARTSGHTDTQYF
TRBV5-6	NA	TRBJ1-5	14	many	TGTGCCAGCAGCTTGGCCTCAGATTATCAGCCCCAGCATTTT	CASSLASDYQPQHF
TRBV2	NA	TRBJ1-4	13	many	TGTGCCAGCAGTTGGCAGGCGGTTGAAAAACTGTTTTTT	CASSWQAVEKLFF
TRBV19	NA	TRBJ1-5	14	NA	TGTGCCAGTAGATACGACGGTGGAATCAAGCCCCAGCATTTT	CASRYDGGIKPQHF
TRBV4-3	TRBD1	TRBJ2-7	13	few	TGCGCCAGCAGCCGGGACAGGGGAAGCGAGCAGTACTTC	CASSRDRGSEQYF
TRBV20-1	TRBD2	TRBJ2-7	17	NA	TGCAGTGCTCCATCCTCGCCCTCAGGTAGCGGGTTCTACGAGCAGTACTTC	CSAPSSPSGSGFYEQYF
TRBV24-1	NA	TRBJ2-4	16	few	TGTGCCACCAGTGATTTGGGGGAGATAGCCAAAAACATTCAGTACTTC	CATSDLGEIAKNIQYF
TRBV30	NA	TRBJ1-1	13	many	TGTGCCTGGAGTGCTCTGGGAATGGCTGAAGCTTTCTTT	CAWSALGMAEAFF
TRBV19	NA	TRBJ1-5	16	few	TGTGCCAGTAGTACTTCGAATAAGGGTATCAATCAGCCCCAGCATTTT	CASSTSNKGINQPQHF
TRBV11-1	NA	TRBJ2-1	13	few	TGTGCCAGCAGCCCCGGGACTGGGCTATTTCAGTTCTTC	CASSPGTGLFQFF
TRBV20-1	TRBD2	TRBJ2-3	14	NA	TGCAGTGCTGAGTCAGCGGGGTCTACAGATACGCAGTATTTT	CSAESAGSTDTQYF
TRBV7-9	NA	TRBJ2-3	14	many	TGTGCCAGCAGCCTAATGTCGGAAGAAGATACGCAGTATTTT	CASSLMSEEDTQYF